Listed here are 26 T cell receptor beta chains from one sample, sequenced in a study of cytomegalovirus exposure and HLA in healthy donors. PCR primers comprised 60 Vbeta and 13 Jbeta primers. Repertoires were generated with immunoSEQ multiplex PCR, while TCRdb's copy carries only in-frame clones and drops some. The data contain about 170,000 clones, about 75% of them singletons. Material: PBMCs. Receptors were obtained from a man between 40 and 49 years old in good health and CMV-seropositive.

This chain joins TRBV5-8 and TRBJ2-1; D not resolved. Looked up from germline, CDR1 is SGHTS and CDR2 is YDEGEE. The V and J ends lost 0 bases and 0 bases respectively, with 10 bases between them. The CDR3 loop spans 16 amino acids. The CDR3 nucleotides are TGTGCCAGCAGCTTGGATACCATGAGCTCCTACAATGAGCAGTTCTTC. This sequence encodes CASSLDTMSSYNEQFF.

This clone was counted a few times. The chain couples TRBV19 to TRBJ2-7; possibly TRBD1 for D (6 bases). The CDR3 consists of 14 residues. V lost 4 bases, J lost 2 bases, and 12 bases lay in between. Germline CDR1 LNHDA, CDR2 SQIVND (reference sequence). The CDR3 sequence: CASSRQENPYEQYF. CDR3 coding DNA: TGTGCCAGTAGTAGACAGGAGAATCCCTACGAGCAGTACTTC.

J is TRBJ1-2 and V is TRBV6-4, with D possibly TRBD1 on 6 matching bases. Between the trimmed V and J ends, which lost 4 bases and 0 bases, there was a span of 12 bases. Germline-derived CDR1 and CDR2 are MRHNA and SNTAGT. The CDR3 totals 15 residues. CDR3 DNA sequence: TGTGCCAGCAGTGTTGGTCCAGGGGCTAACTATGGCTACACCTTC. Translating it yields CASSVGPGANYGYTF.

This chain connects TRBV19 to TRBJ2-3, with D perhaps TRBD2 (5 bases). V lost 8 bases to trimming and J lost 4 bases, with 13 bases between them. Germline V CDR1 and CDR2: LNHDA, SQIVND (reference sequence). This CDR3 is 13 amino acids long. CDR3 sequence: CASCGPWADTQYF. CDR3 DNA: TGTGCCAGTTGCGGGCCGTGGGCAGATACGCAGTATTTT.

The chain has TRBV2 and TRBJ2-5; TRBD2 matches at 7 bases. With V trimmed by 8 bases and J by 4 bases, 7 bases remained unmatched. Germline V gene lookup returns CDR1 SNHLY and CDR2 FYNNEI. This CDR3 has 13 residues. CDR3 DNA: TGTGCCAGCGGGGGGGGGAGAGGAGAGACCCAGTACTTC. It translates to CASGGGRGETQYF.

The chain uses TRBV5-4 and TRBJ2-4; maybe TRBD1 (5 bases). Germline CDR1 reads SGHNT; CDR2 reads YYREEE (reference sequence). The CDR3 sequence is 14 residues long. V was cut by 1 base and J by 5 bases, with 10 bases left in between. The CDR3 nucleotides are TGTGCCAGCAGCTTGAGGGGATCGGAAAACATTCAGTACTTC. Amino acids: CASSLRGSENIQYF.

This clone came up a few times. The chain employs TRBV11-2 and TRBJ2-7; 8 bases align to TRBD2. Germline loops: CDR1 SGHAT, CDR2 FQNNGV. V gave up 5 bases and J gave up 2 bases; unmatched junction bases: 14. The CDR3 is 17 residues long. CDR3 residues: CASSQDRRLAGTYEQYF. The DNA of the CDR3 is TGTGCCAGCAGCCAAGATCGGAGGCTAGCGGGTACCTACGAGCAGTACTTC.

This chain joins TRBV18 and TRBJ2-1, with TRBD2 matching 9 bases. This CDR3 is 15 amino acids long. Germline assignment: CDR1 KGHSH and CDR2 LQKENI. Trimming cost V 2 bases and J 7 bases; bases outside gene matches: 6. The CDR3 nucleotides are TGTGCCAGCTCACCAGCTAGCGGGGTGTGGAATGAGCAGTTCTTC. Translating it yields CASSPASGVWNEQFF.

The CDR3: CASSAIAGGRSYNEQFF. CDR3 bases: TGTGCCAGCAGCGCCATAGCGGGAGGACGATCCTACAATGAGCAGTTCTTC. The V gene is TRBV9, the J gene TRBJ2-1; 10 bases line up with TRBD2. J lost 1 base, V lost 3 bases, and 7 bases had no gene match. The germline V gene encodes CDR1 SGDLS and CDR2 YYNGEE. This CDR3 is built from 17 residues.

This clone was observed a single time. For the CDR3, the DNA is TGTGCCAGCAGCCTGGGGGGTAGCGGGAGGTACGAGCAGTACTTC. Protein product: CASSLGGSGRYEQYF. V usage is TRBV7-9 and J usage is TRBJ2-7, with TRBD2 identical over 10 bases. Germline CDR1 is SEHNR and CDR2 is FQNEAQ (reference sequence). This CDR3 has 15 residues. Trimming cost V 5 bases and J 4 bases; bases outside gene matches: 8.

The rearrangement joins TRBV7-9 to TRBJ1-4; 8 nucleotides align to TRBD1. V was pared by 3 bases and J by 7 bases, with 7 bases of the junction left unmatched. Per the germline V gene, CDR1 is SEHNR and CDR2 is FQNEAQ (reference sequence). This CDR3 spans 15 amino acids. CDR3 region: CASSFQGASGEKLFF. CDR3 sequence (DNA): TGTGCCAGCAGCTTTCAGGGGGCGAGCGGTGAAAAACTGTTTTTT.

V usage is TRBV5-1 and J usage is TRBJ1-4, with TRBD1 matching 8 bases. The trim removed 4 bases at V and 8 bases at J, leaving 7 bases unmatched. The CDR3 covers 14 residues. The germline V gene has CDR1 SGHRS and CDR2 YFSETQ. The CDR3, as DNA: TGCGCCAGCAGCCCAGGGACAGGCGAAGAAAAACTGTTTTTT. Residues: CASSPGTGEEKLFF.

The rearrangement links TRBV5-1 to TRBJ2-7; a weak D match, TRBD2 (6 bases). The CDR3 runs to 13 residues. The germline V and J ends were trimmed by 2 bases and 7 bases, with 13 bases remaining between them. Germline V lookup: CDR1 SGHRS, CDR2 YFSETQ. The CDR3 region is CASSFGGIGEQYF. DNA of the CDR3: TGCGCCAGCAGCTTCGGGGGAATAGGAGAGCAGTACTTC.

Turning to this clone: Germline and junction disagree at one end, which may indicate a read error. Distinct nucleotide sequences in the sample also encode this CDR3. The genes are TRBV5-1 and TRBJ2-6; TRBD1 is a possible D gene (5 bases). The germline CDR1 and CDR2 sequences are SGHRS and YFSETQ. There are 15 residues in the CDR3. CDR3 sequence reads: CASSFRPSGANGLTF. The CDR3 DNA sequence: TGCGCCAGCAGCTTCCGGCCCTCTGGGGCCAACGGCCTGACTTTC.

The chain has TRBV6-5 and TRBJ1-5; D may be TRBD1 (6 bases). The CDR3 length is 16 residues. Germline-derived CDR1 and CDR2 are MNHEY and SVGAGI. V was shortened by 4 bases and J by 6 bases, with 19 bases between the two germline ends. The CDR3 nucleotides are TGTGCCAGCAGTTCTATATCGGACAGCCGTATTCAGCCCCAGCATTTT. Protein: CASSSISDSRIQPQHF.

The genes are TRBV28 and TRBJ2-5, with D possibly TRBD1 on 6 matching bases. Germline V gene lookup returns CDR1 MDHEN and CDR2 SYDVKM. This CDR3 is built from 13 residues. V was clipped by 5 bases and J by 4 bases, with 11 bases between them. The CDR3: CASSRDIGETQYF. CDR3 in DNA: TGTGCCAGCAGTAGGGACATAGGAGAGACCCAGTACTTC.

This clone was observed a few times. The rearrangement uses TRBV19 and TRBJ1-2; a possible D gene is TRBD1 (5 bases). Germline V gene lookup returns CDR1 LNHDA and CDR2 SQIVND (reference sequence). V was clipped by 1 base and J by 3 bases, with 9 bases between them. The CDR3 is 14 residues long. In DNA form, the CDR3 reads TGTGCCAGTAGTATAGCAGGGATCCACTATGGCTACACCTTC. This codes for CASSIAGIHYGYTF.

This clone came up a few times. V usage is TRBV7-9 and J usage is TRBJ2-7, with 7 bases identical to TRBD2. Germline-derived CDR1 and CDR2 are SEHNR and FQNEAQ (reference sequence). The CDR3 is 14 residues long. V trimming: 5 bases; J trimming: 3 bases; junction bases outside the gene matches: 7. CDR3 in amino acids: CASSALAEGYEQYF. CDR3 bases: TGTGCCAGCAGCGCCCTAGCGGAGGGCTACGAGCAGTACTTC.

The chain combines TRBV7-9 with TRBJ2-2; D is undetermined. From germline, CDR1 is SEHNR and CDR2 FQNEAQ (reference sequence). The CDR3 length is 11 residues. V dropped 5 bases and J dropped 7 bases, with 5 bases sitting between them. CDR3 sequence: CASSPRGELFF. The CDR3 region has the DNA TGTGCCAGCAGCCCCCGCGGGGAGCTGTTTTTT. Filled out from reference TRBV7-9 and TRBJ2-2, the complete variable domain reads DTGVSQNPRHKITKRGQNVTFRCDPISEHNRLYWYRQTLGQGPEFLTYFQNEAQLEKSRLLSDRFSAERPKGSFSTLEIQRTEQGDSAMYLCASSPRGELFFGEGSRLTVL.

V gene TRBV5-1 combines with J gene TRBJ1-2, with D unresolved. V was cut by 2 bases and J by 5 bases, with 7 bases left in between. From germline, CDR1 is SGHRS and CDR2 YFSETQ. This CDR3 comprises 12 residues. The CDR3 region has the DNA TGCGCCAGCAGCTTCCGGGGTTATGGCTACACCTTC. Translating gives CASSFRGYGYTF.

This clone was found a few times. CDR3 nucleotide sequence: TGTGCCAGCACCCCCGGACATATCTACAATGAGCAGTTCTTC. It is translated as CASTPGHIYNEQFF. The rearrangement joins TRBV28 to TRBJ2-1; perhaps TRBD1 as D (5 bases). Germline V gene sequence: CDR1 MDHEN, CDR2 SYDVKM. Trimming shortened V by 7 bases and J by 3 bases, and 13 bases separated the two germline ends. CDR3 length equals 14 residues.

This clone was seen just once. The gene calls are TRBV5-1 and TRBJ2-5; D unresolved. Trimming stripped 0 bases from V and 2 bases from J, with 11 bases between. CDR3 size: 15 residues. Germline lookup yields CDR1 SGHRS and CDR2 YFSETQ. Here the CDR3 reads CASSLDPGAQETQYF. The CDR3 nucleotides read TGCGCCAGCAGCTTGGACCCCGGTGCTCAAGAGACCCAGTACTTC.

J is TRBJ2-5 and V is TRBV11-2, with D perhaps matching TRBD1 (5 bases). V gave up 1 base and J gave up 3 bases, with 18 bases separating them. The CDR3 is 17 amino acids. Looked up from germline, CDR1 is SGHAT and CDR2 is FQNNGV. This CDR3 is CASSLGGWGRTEETQYF. CDR3 sequence (DNA): TGTGCCAGCAGCTTAGGGGGTTGGGGCAGAACGGAAGAGACCCAGTACTTC.

The chain joins TRBV5-4 to TRBJ2-7; 7 nucleotides line up with TRBD2. The junction had 9 bases not matched to a gene; V was cut back by 3 bases and J by 3 bases. The germline V gene encodes CDR1 SGHNT and CDR2 YYREEE (reference sequence). CDR3 length: 15 amino acids. DNA of the CDR3: TGTGCCAGCAGCTATTGGGGGGGGTCAAACTACGAGCAGTACTTC. Protein: CASSYWGGSNYEQYF.

Here the CDR3 DNA reads TGTGCCAGTAGTAACCTACCGGGACAGGGAAAGTACGAGCAGTACTTC. Its translation is CASSNLPGQGKYEQYF. This chain uses TRBV19 with TRBJ2-7; 9 nucleotides align to TRBD1. V trimming: 4 bases; J trimming: 4 bases; junction bases outside the gene matches: 11. The CDR3 covers 16 residues. The V gene's germline CDR1 is LNHDA and CDR2 SQIVND (reference sequence).

This chain joins TRBV9 and TRBJ2-6; the match to TRBD1 covers 7 bases. Germline CDR1 and CDR2: SGDLS and YYNGEE. This CDR3 spans 15 amino acids. V dropped 4 bases and J dropped 2; count of bases not matched to a gene: 3. CDR3 loop: CASSPDRAGANVLTF. CDR3 in DNA: TGTGCCAGCAGCCCCGACAGGGCTGGGGCCAACGTCCTGACTTTC.